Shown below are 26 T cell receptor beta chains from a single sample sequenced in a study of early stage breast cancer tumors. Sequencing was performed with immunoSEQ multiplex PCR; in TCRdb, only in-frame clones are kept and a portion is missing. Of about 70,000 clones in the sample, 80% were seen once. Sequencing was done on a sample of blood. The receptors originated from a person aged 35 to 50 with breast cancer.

The CDR3 protein is CAWSVAGGDTEAFF. The CDR3 nucleotides are TGTGCCTGGAGTGTAGCCGGGGGGGACACTGAAGCTTTCTTT. The genes are TRBV30 and TRBJ1-1, with a tentative D call TRBD1 (5 bases). Deletions cut 0 bases from V and 3 bases from J, with 11 bases between. This CDR3 spans 14 amino acids. Germline-derived CDR1 and CDR2 are GTSNPN and SVGIG (reference sequence).

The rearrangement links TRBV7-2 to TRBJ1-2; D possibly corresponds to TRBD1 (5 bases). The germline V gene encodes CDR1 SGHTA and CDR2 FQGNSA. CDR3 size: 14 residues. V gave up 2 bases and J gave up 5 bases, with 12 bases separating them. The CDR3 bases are TGTGCCAGCAGCTTATTTCGGGACGCTTATGGCTACACCTTC. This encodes CASSLFRDAYGYTF.

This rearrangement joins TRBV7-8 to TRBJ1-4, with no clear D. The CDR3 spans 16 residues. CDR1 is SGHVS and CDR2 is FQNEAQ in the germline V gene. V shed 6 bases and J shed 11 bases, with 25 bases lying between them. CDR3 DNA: TGTGCCAGCAGTATCCGACTTGCCTCCACTCTTGAGAAACTGTTTTTT. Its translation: CASSIRLASTLEKLFF.

CDR3 amino acids: CASSLTAGGDYGYTF. The CDR3 nucleotides read TGTGCCAGCAGTTTAACGGCAGGGGGGGACTATGGCTACACCTTC. This chain links TRBV28 with TRBJ1-2; 7 bases agree with TRBD1. V trimming: 2 bases; J trimming: 3 bases; junction bases outside the gene matches: 6. CDR1 MDHEN and CDR2 SYDVKM come from the germline V gene. The CDR3 is 15 amino acids.

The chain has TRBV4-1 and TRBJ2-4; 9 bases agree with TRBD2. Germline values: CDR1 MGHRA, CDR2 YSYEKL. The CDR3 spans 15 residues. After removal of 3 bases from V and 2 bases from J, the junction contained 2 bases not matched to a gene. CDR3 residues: CASSHLAGTKNIQYF. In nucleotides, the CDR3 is TGCGCCAGCAGCCACCTAGCGGGAACCAAAAACATTCAGTACTTC.

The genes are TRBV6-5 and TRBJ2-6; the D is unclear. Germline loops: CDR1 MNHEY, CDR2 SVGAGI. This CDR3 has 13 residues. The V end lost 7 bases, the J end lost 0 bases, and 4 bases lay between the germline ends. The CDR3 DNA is TGTGCCAGCACCGGCTCTGGGGCCAACGTCCTGACTTTC. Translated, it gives CASTGSGANVLTF.

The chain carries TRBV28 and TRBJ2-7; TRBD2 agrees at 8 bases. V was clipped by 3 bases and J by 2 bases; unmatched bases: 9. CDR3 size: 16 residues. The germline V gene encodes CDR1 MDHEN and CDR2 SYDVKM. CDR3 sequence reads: CASSFGGRYEAYEQYF. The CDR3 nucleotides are TGTGCCAGCAGTTTCGGCGGGAGGTATGAAGCCTACGAGCAGTACTTC.

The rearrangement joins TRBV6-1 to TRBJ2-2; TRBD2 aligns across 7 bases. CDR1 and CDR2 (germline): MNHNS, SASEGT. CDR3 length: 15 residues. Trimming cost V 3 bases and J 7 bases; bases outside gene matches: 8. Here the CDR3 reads CASSDGGGSGGELFF. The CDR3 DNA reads TGTGCCAGCAGTGATGGGGGGGGTTCAGGCGGGGAGCTGTTTTTT.

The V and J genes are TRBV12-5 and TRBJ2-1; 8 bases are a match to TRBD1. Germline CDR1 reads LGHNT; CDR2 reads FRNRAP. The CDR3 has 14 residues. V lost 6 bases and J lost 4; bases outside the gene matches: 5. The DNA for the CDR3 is TGTGCTAGTGGCCGGACAGGGAAATACAATGAGCAGTTCTTC. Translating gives CASGRTGKYNEQFF.

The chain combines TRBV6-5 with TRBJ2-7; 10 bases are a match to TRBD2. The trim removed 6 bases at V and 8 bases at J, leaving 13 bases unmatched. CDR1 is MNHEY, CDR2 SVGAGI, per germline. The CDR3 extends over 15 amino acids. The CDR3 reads CASSPRSSGSYKQYF. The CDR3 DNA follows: TGTGCCAGCAGCCCCCGGTCTAGCGGGAGTTATAAGCAGTACTTC.

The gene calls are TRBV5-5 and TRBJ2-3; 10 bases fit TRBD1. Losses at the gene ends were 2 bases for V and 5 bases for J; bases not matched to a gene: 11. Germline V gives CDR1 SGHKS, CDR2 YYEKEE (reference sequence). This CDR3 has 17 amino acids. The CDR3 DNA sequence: TGTGCCAGCAGCTTCGACCCGGGACAGGGGCTCCGAGATACGCAGTATTTT. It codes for CASSFDPGQGLRDTQYF.

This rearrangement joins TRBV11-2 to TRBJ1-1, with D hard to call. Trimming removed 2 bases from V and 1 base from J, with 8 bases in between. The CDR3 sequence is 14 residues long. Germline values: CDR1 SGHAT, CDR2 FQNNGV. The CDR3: CASSLSDGNTEAFF. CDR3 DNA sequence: TGTGCCAGCAGCTTATCCGATGGGAACACTGAAGCTTTCTTT.

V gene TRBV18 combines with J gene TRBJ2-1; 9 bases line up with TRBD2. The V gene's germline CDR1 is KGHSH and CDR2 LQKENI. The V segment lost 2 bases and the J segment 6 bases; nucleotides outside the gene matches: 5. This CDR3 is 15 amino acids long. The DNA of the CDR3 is TGTGCCAGCTCACCAATGGCGGGAGGGCCCAATGAGCAGTTCTTC. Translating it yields CASSPMAGGPNEQFF.

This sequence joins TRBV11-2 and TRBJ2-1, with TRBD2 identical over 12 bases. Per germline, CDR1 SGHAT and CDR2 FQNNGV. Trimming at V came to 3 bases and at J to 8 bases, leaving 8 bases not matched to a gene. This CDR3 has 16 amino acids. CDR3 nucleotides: TGTGCCAGCAGCTTTTCCCTGCGACTAGCGGGGGATGAGCAGTTCTTC. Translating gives CASSFSLRLAGDEQFF.

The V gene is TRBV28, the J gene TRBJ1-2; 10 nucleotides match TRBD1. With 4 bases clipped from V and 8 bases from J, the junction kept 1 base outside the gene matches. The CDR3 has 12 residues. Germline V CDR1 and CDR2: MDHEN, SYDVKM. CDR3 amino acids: CASSSDRGGYTF. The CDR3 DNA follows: TGTGCCAGCAGTTCGGACAGGGGGGGCTACACCTTC.

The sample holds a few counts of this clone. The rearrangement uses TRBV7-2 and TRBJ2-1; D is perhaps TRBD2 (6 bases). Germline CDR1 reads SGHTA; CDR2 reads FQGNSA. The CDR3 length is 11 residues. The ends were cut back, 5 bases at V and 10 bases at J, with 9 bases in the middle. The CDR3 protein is CASSRGIEQFF. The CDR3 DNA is TGTGCCAGCAGCCGCGGGATCGAGCAGTTCTTC.

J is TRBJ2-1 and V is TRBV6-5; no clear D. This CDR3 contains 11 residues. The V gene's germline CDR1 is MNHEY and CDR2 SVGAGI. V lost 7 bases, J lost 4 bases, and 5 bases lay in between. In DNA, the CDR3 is TGTGCCAGCACCTGGTACAATGAGCAGTTCTTC. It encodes CASTWYNEQFF.

Here the CDR3 DNA reads TGTGCCAGCAGTGCTGGGGTAGGGTACGAGCAGTACTTC. Protein product: CASSAGVGYEQYF. The V call is TRBV25-1, the J call TRBJ2-7, with D unclear. The V end was cut by 4 bases, the J end by 4 bases, with 11 bases between. In germline, CDR1 is MGHDK, CDR2 SYGVNS. This CDR3 spans 13 amino acids.

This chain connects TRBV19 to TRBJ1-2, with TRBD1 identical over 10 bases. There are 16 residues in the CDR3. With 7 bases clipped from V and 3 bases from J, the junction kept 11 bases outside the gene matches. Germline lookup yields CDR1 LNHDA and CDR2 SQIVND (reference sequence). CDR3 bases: TGTGCCAGTACCGTATATGGGACAGGGGCTGACTATGGCTACACCTTC. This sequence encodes CASTVYGTGADYGYTF.

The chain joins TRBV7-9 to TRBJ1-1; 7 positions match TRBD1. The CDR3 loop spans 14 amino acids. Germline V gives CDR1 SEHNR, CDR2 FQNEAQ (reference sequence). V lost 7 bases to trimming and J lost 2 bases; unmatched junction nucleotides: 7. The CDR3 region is CASTRTGQNTEAFF. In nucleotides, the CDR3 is TGTGCCAGCACCAGGACAGGACAAAACACTGAAGCTTTCTTT.

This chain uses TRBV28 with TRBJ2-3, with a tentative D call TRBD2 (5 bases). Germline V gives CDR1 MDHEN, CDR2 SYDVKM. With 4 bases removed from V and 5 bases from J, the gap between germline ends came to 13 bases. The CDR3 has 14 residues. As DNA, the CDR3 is TGTGCCAGCAGTTATGGGCAGGAGGTAGATACGCAGTATTTT. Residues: CASSYGQEVDTQYF.

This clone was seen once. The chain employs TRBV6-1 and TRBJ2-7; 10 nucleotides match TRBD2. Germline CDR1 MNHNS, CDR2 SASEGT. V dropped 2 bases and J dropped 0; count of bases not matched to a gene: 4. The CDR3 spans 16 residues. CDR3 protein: CASSEWGLANSYEQYF. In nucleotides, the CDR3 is TGTGCCAGCAGTGAATGGGGACTAGCGAACTCCTACGAGCAGTACTTC.

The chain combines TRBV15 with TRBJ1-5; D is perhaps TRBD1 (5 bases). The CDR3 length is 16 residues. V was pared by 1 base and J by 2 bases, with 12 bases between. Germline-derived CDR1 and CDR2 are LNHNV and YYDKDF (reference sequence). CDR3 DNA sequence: TGTGCCACCAGCAGAGTTTCGGGGCGAGGCAATCAGCCCCAGCATTTT. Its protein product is CATSRVSGRGNQPQHF. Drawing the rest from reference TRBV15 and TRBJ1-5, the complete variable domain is DAMVIQNPRYQVTQFGKPVTLSCSQTLNHNVMYWYQQKSSQAPKLLFHYYDKDFNNEADTPDNFQSRRPNTSFCFLDIRSPGLGDTAMYLCATSRVSGRGNQPQHFGDGTRLSIL.

This CDR3 is CASSLQGAGGAKNIQYF. Here the CDR3 DNA reads TGCGCCAGCAGCTTGCAGGGGGCAGGGGGTGCCAAAAACATTCAGTACTTC. This chain links TRBV5-1 with TRBJ2-4; 8 nucleotides agree with TRBD1. J was trimmed by 1 base and V by 1 base; bases with no gene match: 7. The CDR3 is 17 residues long. Germline V CDR1 and CDR2: SGHRS, YFSETQ.

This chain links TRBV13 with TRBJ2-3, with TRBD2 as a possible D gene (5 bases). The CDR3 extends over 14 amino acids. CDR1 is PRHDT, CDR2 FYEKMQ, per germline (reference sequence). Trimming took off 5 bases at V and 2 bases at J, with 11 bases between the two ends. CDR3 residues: CASSESGLTDTQYF. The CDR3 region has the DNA TGTGCCAGCAGCGAGTCAGGACTCACAGATACGCAGTATTTT.

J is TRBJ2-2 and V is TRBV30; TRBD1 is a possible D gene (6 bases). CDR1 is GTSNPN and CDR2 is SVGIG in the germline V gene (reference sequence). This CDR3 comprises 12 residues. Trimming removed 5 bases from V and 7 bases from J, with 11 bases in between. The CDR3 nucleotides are TGTGCCTGGGGCCCCAGGGGCGGGGAGCTGTTTTTT. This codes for CAWGPRGGELFF.